The 31 T cell receptor beta chains in this list originate from one sample, sequenced in a study of a mutant IDH1 vaccine in newly diagnosed glioma. The time point is: week 23, last vaccination. One vaccine dose held 300 ug of mutant IDH1 20-mer peptide and came with topical imiquimod. Their cognate antigens are unknown. Some clones are missing from TCRdb's copy, which holds only in-frame ones; the method was immunoSEQ multiplex PCR. The table has about 54,000 clones, 80% seen once; the top ten hold under 8%. Here the sequenced sample was PBMCs, taken from a glioma patient whose treatment included an IDH1 peptide vaccine. The receptors were sampled from a man aged 35 to 55 with glioma.

The chain joins TRBV4-1 to TRBJ2-5, with D possibly being TRBD2 (5 bases). The CDR3 has 15 residues. V was clipped by 4 bases and J by 2 bases, with 14 bases between them. Germline assignment: CDR1 MGHRA and CDR2 YSYEKL. The CDR3 DNA is TGCGCCAGCAGCCTCGGAGGCCTAGCACAAGAGACCCAGTACTTC. The encoded protein is CASSLGGLAQETQYF.

This chain uses TRBV7-6 with TRBJ1-1; TRBD1 might be the D (5 bases). Germline V CDR1 and CDR2: SGHVS, FNYEAQ. This CDR3 comprises 13 residues. The V and J ends lost 2 bases and 1 base respectively, with 5 bases between them. The CDR3 loop reads CASSLQGNTEAFF. DNA for the CDR3: TGTGCCAGCAGCTTACAGGGGAACACTGAAGCTTTCTTT.

This clone is a singleton in its sample. This sequence joins TRBV14 and TRBJ2-7, with D uncertain. The germline V gene has CDR1 SGHDN and CDR2 FVKESK. The CDR3 totals 14 residues. V dropped 1 base and J dropped 4 bases, with 11 bases sitting between them. The CDR3 spells CASSQAARRYEQYF. CDR3 DNA sequence: TGTGCCAGCAGCCAAGCGGCACGAAGATACGAGCAGTACTTC.

The chain has TRBV10-3 and TRBJ1-5, with TRBD1 as a possible D gene (5 bases). Trimming left V 9 bases short and J 3 bases short, with 12 bases between. CDR3 length: 13 amino acids. Germline loops: CDR1 ENHRY, CDR2 SYGVKD. CDR3 coding DNA: TGTGCCATAGCGACAGTCATCAATCAGCCCCAGCATTTT. It encodes CAIATVINQPQHF.

In this sample, this clone turned up a few times. The gene calls are TRBV4-1 and TRBJ2-7; D is perhaps TRBD2 (6 bases). The CDR3 runs to 14 residues. V was clipped by 0 bases and J by 10 bases, with 16 bases between them. CDR1 MGHRA and CDR2 YSYEKL come from the germline V gene. This CDR3 reads CASSQDPQRGGQYF. DNA for the CDR3: TGCGCCAGCAGCCAAGACCCGCAAAGGGGAGGTCAGTACTTC.

V and J are TRBV2 and TRBJ1-5; 8 bases agree with TRBD1. This CDR3 has 15 amino acids. CDR1 and CDR2 (germline): SNHLY, FYNNEI. Trimming cost V 4 bases and J 1 base; bases outside gene matches: 3. CDR3 protein: CASSATGGSNQPQHF. In DNA, the CDR3 is TGTGCCAGCAGTGCCACAGGGGGGAGCAATCAGCCCCAGCATTTT.

The chain is built from TRBV6-1 and TRBJ2-7; D not resolved. The germline V gene has CDR1 MNHNS and CDR2 SASEGT. Deletions cut 0 bases from V and 1 base from J, with 4 bases between. The CDR3 loop spans 13 amino acids. CDR3 sequence reads: CASSEAESYEQYF. The CDR3 nucleotides are TGTGCCAGCAGTGAAGCCGAGTCCTACGAGCAGTACTTC.

This chain connects TRBV19 to TRBJ2-6; 9 nucleotides agree with TRBD1. The CDR3 spans 16 residues. Germline lookup yields CDR1 LNHDA and CDR2 SQIVND (reference sequence). With V trimmed by 7 bases and J by 4 bases, 8 bases remained unmatched. The DNA for the CDR3 is TGTGCCAGTACCCTAACAGGGGGCGCCGGGGCCAACGTCCTGACTTTC. It translates to CASTLTGGAGANVLTF.

The rearrangement uses TRBV15 and TRBJ2-5; D gene uncertain. CDR1 and CDR2 from the germline V gene are LNHNV and YYDKDF (reference sequence). Deletions cut 3 bases from V and 2 bases from J, with 16 bases between. The CDR3 spans 16 residues. The DNA of the CDR3 is TGTGCCACCAGCAGTATAAGGACGGACCCACAAGAGACCCAGTACTTC. It specifies CATSSIRTDPQETQYF.

This clone was found a few times. This chain connects TRBV19 to TRBJ1-3; no clear D gene. The CDR3 has 13 amino acids. Between the trimmed V and J ends, which lost 7 bases and 0 bases, there was a span of 7 bases. Germline assignment: CDR1 LNHDA and CDR2 SQIVND (reference sequence). CDR3 sequence: CASTGRSGNTIYF. Here the CDR3 DNA reads TGTGCCAGTACGGGTCGCTCTGGAAACACCATATATTTT.

The V call is TRBV6-5, the J call TRBJ2-7; 7 nucleotides agree with TRBD1. Germline CDR1 reads MNHEY; CDR2 reads SVGAGI. J was trimmed by 2 bases and V by 6 bases; bases with no gene match: 7. There are 14 residues in the CDR3. The CDR3 spells CASRKGQIPYEQYF. DNA of the CDR3: TGTGCCAGCAGGAAGGGACAGATCCCCTACGAGCAGTACTTC.

V is TRBV29-1 and J is TRBJ2-7, with unresolved D. Trimming stripped 0 bases from V and 3 bases from J, with 12 bases between. This CDR3 has 14 amino acids. Germline V CDR1 and CDR2: SQVTM, ANQGSEA. In nucleotides, the CDR3 is TGCAGCGTTGAAGATGGGGAAGGCAGCTACGAGCAGTACTTC. Translated: CSVEDGEGSYEQYF.

This chain joins TRBV6-1 and TRBJ2-7, with 7 bases matching TRBD2. CDR3 length: 13 amino acids. Germline assignment: CDR1 MNHNS and CDR2 SASEGT. V was pared by 3 bases and J by 9 bases, with 8 bases of the junction left unmatched. The CDR3 reads CASSDWRERRQYF. Written as DNA, the CDR3 is TGTGCCAGCAGTGATTGGCGGGAGCGCCGGCAGTACTTC.

The chain uses TRBV29-1 and TRBJ2-2, with D unresolved. Germline assignment: CDR1 SQVTM and CDR2 ANQGSEA. The CDR3 consists of 14 residues. V was cut by 3 bases and J by 1 base, with 9 bases left in between. CDR3 coding DNA: TGCAGCGTTGAGAAACAGCTGAACACCGGGGAGCTGTTTTTT. It codes for CSVEKQLNTGELFF.

The gene calls are TRBV6-5 and TRBJ2-3, with a weak D call TRBD2 (6 bases). This CDR3 comprises 14 residues. With 6 bases removed from V and 1 base from J, the gap between germline ends came to 11 bases. From germline, CDR1 is MNHEY and CDR2 SVGAGI. The DNA for the CDR3 is TGTGCCAGCAGAAACCCGGGGGGCACAGATACGCAGTATTTT. It encodes CASRNPGGTDTQYF.

The rearrangement joins TRBV13 to TRBJ1-1; 10 bases align to TRBD1. This CDR3 has 14 residues. Germline values: CDR1 PRHDT, CDR2 FYEKMQ (reference sequence). V shed 5 bases, J shed 6 bases, and the junction held 6 bases outside the gene matches. The CDR3 here is CASSPSTGGPEAFF. The DNA for the CDR3 is TGTGCCAGCAGCCCGTCGACAGGGGGCCCTGAAGCTTTCTTT.

This sequence joins TRBV5-1 and TRBJ2-5, with 14 nucleotides matching TRBD2. There are 17 residues in the CDR3. Germline values: CDR1 SGHRS, CDR2 YFSETQ. V was pared by 2 bases and J by 1 base, with 4 bases of the junction left unmatched. CDR3 protein: CASSFQGLAGAQETQYF. The CDR3 nucleotides are TGCGCCAGCAGCTTCCAGGGACTAGCGGGGGCCCAAGAGACCCAGTACTTC.

This clone has just one count. V gene TRBV6-6 combines with J gene TRBJ1-2; TRBD1 is a possible D gene (5 bases). This CDR3 spans 13 amino acids. The germline V gene has CDR1 MNHNY and CDR2 SVGAGI (reference sequence). The V and J ends lost 2 bases and 6 bases respectively, with 10 bases between them. The CDR3 loop reads CASSYGRVNGYTF. The DNA for the CDR3 is TGTGCCAGCAGTTACGGCAGGGTTAATGGCTACACCTTC.

This chain joins TRBV16 and TRBJ2-7, with 7 bases that match TRBD1. The germline V gene encodes CDR1 KGHSY and CDR2 FQNENV. Trimming cost V 4 bases and J 3 bases; bases outside gene matches: 6. The CDR3 covers 14 residues. The CDR3 here is CASSPRQGGYEQYF. CDR3 sequence (DNA): TGTGCCAGCAGCCCGAGACAGGGTGGCTACGAGCAGTACTTC.

The V call is TRBV10-2, the J call TRBJ1-3; D unclear. Trimming stripped 5 bases from V and 3 bases from J, with 2 bases between. This CDR3 comprises 11 residues. Looked up from germline, CDR1 is WSHSY and CDR2 is SAAADI. CDR3 sequence reads: CASSSGNTIYF. As DNA, the CDR3 is TGCGCCAGCAGTAGTGGAAACACCATATATTTT.

The chain has TRBV4-2 and TRBJ2-7; D possibly corresponds to TRBD2 (7 bases). CDR3 length equals 17 residues. The germline CDR1 and CDR2 sequences are LGHNA and YNFKEQ. V lost 2 bases, J lost 3 bases, and 20 bases lay in between. CDR3 in amino acids: CASSQLGGGAGSYEQYF. Written as DNA, the CDR3 is TGTGCCAGCAGCCAACTTGGAGGGGGGGCCGGTAGCTACGAGCAGTACTTC.

The chain joins TRBV5-8 to TRBJ1-2, with no clear D. Per the germline V gene, CDR1 is SGHTS and CDR2 is YDEGEE. CDR3 length: 13 amino acids. V dropped 0 bases and J dropped 2 bases, with 5 bases sitting between them. The CDR3 nucleotides are TGTGCCAGCAGCTTGGTTGCGAACTATGGCTACACCTTC. Its translation: CASSLVANYGYTF.

The CDR3: CASSWRAGYNSPLHF. As DNA, the CDR3 is TGTGCCAGCAGCTGGAGGGCAGGGTATAATTCACCCCTCCACTTT. The chain links TRBV5-5 to TRBJ1-6; D might be TRBD1 (5 bases). Deletions cut 3 bases from V and 4 bases from J, with 11 bases between. Germline V gene data show CDR1 as SGHKS and CDR2 as YYEKEE (reference sequence). The CDR3 is 15 residues long.

This clone has more than one count but fewer than ten. The genes are TRBV7-9 and TRBJ1-5; 7 nucleotides agree with TRBD1. The CDR3 covers 14 residues. CDR1 and CDR2 (germline): SEHNR, FQNEAQ (reference sequence). With V trimmed by 4 bases and J by 9 bases, 9 bases remained unmatched. This CDR3 is CASSSDRAARPQHF. The CDR3 coding sequence is TGTGCCAGCAGCTCAGACAGGGCTGCACGGCCCCAGCATTTT. The full variable domain, completed using reference TRBV7-9 and TRBJ1-5, is DTGVSQNPRHKITKRGQNVTFRCDPISEHNRLYWYRQTLGQGPEFLTYFQNEAQLEKSRLLSDRFSAERPKGSFSTLEIQRTEQGDSAMYLCASSSDRAARPQHFGDGTRLSIL.

This clone was found a few times. J is TRBJ1-2 and V is TRBV7-2, with unresolved D. CDR3 length: 14 amino acids. The germline V gene has CDR1 SGHTA and CDR2 FQGNSA. The germline V and J ends were trimmed by 1 base and 7 bases, with 13 bases remaining between them. This CDR3 reads CASSLDTTVAGYTF. The CDR3 coding sequence is TGTGCCAGCAGCTTAGACACCACCGTCGCTGGCTACACCTTC.

This clone was picked up one time. The gene calls are TRBV27 and TRBJ1-2; D is perhaps TRBD1 (5 bases). This CDR3 contains 16 residues. Germline CDR1 MNHEY, CDR2 SMNVEV (reference sequence). V lost 8 bases, J lost 4 bases, and 23 bases lay in between. The CDR3 reads CASAHLGETSTYGYTF. CDR3 DNA sequence: TGTGCCAGCGCCCACCTGGGGGAGACATCGACCTATGGCTACACCTTC.

This clone occurred once. This rearrangement joins TRBV30 to TRBJ2-1; the match to TRBD1 covers 11 bases. Germline CDR1 and CDR2: GTSNPN and SVGIG (reference sequence). This CDR3 has 15 residues. Unmatched junction bases numbered 7, after V lost 0 bases and J lost 9 bases. The CDR3 here is CAWSVPGTGGSEQFF. The CDR3 DNA is TGTGCCTGGAGTGTACCCGGGACAGGGGGGTCTGAGCAGTTCTTC.

Of note for this clone: No conserved phenylalanine or tryptophan ends this CDR3, so it is likely a read error. It is unclear where the CDR3 begins or ends on the DNA, so no DNA is shown, and the CDR3 is as TCRdb lists it. V and J are TRBV2 and TRBJ1-2. The CDR3 extends over 11 residues, inclusive of both ends. In germline, CDR1 is SNHLY, CDR2 FYNNEI. CDR3 amino acids: CASSESGIREI.

CDR3 in amino acids: CASSQGQASNQPQHF. The CDR3 DNA is TGCGCCAGCAGCCAGGGACAGGCTAGCAATCAGCCCCAGCATTTT. The V and J genes are TRBV4-1 and TRBJ1-5, with TRBD1 matching over 8 bases. Unmatched junction bases numbered 1, after V lost 3 bases and J lost 0 bases. CDR3 length: 15 amino acids. In germline, CDR1 is MGHRA, CDR2 YSYEKL.

The chain links TRBV6-6 to TRBJ2-7; D is unclear. Trimming cost V 8 bases and J 5 bases, with 10 bases left between them. Germline values: CDR1 MNHNY, CDR2 SVGAGI (reference sequence). CDR3 length: 11 amino acids. The CDR3 protein is CASSARNEQYF. CDR3 nucleotides: TGTGCCAGCTCAGCGCGGAACGAGCAGTACTTC.

This clone was observed a few times. This chain joins TRBV6-5 and TRBJ2-7, with D possibly being TRBD1 (5 bases). V was pared by 4 bases and J by 3 bases, with 19 bases between. The V gene's germline CDR1 is MNHEY and CDR2 SVGAGI. This CDR3 is built from 16 residues. The CDR3 sequence: CASSLTNPRRGYEQYF. Written as DNA, the CDR3 is TGTGCCAGCAGTTTGACAAACCCCCGAAGGGGCTACGAGCAGTACTTC.